What follows describes a single T cell receptor (beta chain). Its matching antigen is unknown. PCR primers comprised 60 Vbeta and 13 Jbeta primers. Assay: immunoSEQ multiplex PCR; the TCRdb copy retains only in-frame clones and omits some. The sample has about 95,000 clones, roughly 71% seen once. The data stem from a study of cytomegalovirus exposure and HLA in healthy donors. Study-level results: Near-uniform donor sequencing depth was presumed by presence/absence analyses. As confirmed in vitro, a few CMV-associated chains were specific for CMV antigens. Cytomegalovirus status was reportedly diagnosed by the classifier with high sensitivity and specificity. Based on reports, TCR beta sequences accurately predicted HLA-A and HLA-B alleles for most subjects.

The V segment lost 5 bases and the J segment 6 bases; nucleotides outside the gene matches: 8. The CDR3 runs 15 residues. CDR1 is SGHTA and CDR2 is FQGNSA in the germline V gene. The rearrangement joins TRBV7-2 to TRBJ2-2; 8 bases map to TRBD2. The TCR comes from a woman in her thirties or forties in good health and CMV-seronegative. The sequenced material came from PBMCs. CDR3 region: CASSAGGGVAGELFF. CDR3 sequence (DNA): TGTGCCAGCAGCGCGGGGGGCGGGGTGGCCGGGGAGCTGTTTTTT.